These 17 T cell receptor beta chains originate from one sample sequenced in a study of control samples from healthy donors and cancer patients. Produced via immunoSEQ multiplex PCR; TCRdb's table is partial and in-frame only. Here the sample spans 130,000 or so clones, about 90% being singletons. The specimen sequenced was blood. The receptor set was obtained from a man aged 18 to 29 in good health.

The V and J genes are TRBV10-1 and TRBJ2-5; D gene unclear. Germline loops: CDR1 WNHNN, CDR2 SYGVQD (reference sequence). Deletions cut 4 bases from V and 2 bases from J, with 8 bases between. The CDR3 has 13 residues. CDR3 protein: CASSVNLQETQYF. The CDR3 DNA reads TGCGCCAGCAGTGTGAACTTGCAAGAGACCCAGTACTTC.

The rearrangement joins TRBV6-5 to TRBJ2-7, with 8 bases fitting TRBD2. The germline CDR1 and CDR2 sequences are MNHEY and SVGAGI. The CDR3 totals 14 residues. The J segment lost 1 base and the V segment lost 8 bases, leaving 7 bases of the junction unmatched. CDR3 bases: TGTGCCAGCCGCTCAAGCGGGGGATCCTACGAGCAGTACTTC. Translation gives CASRSSGGSYEQYF.

The DNA of the CDR3 is TGTGCCAGCAGTGAAAACGTAGACTATGGCTACACCTTC. It encodes CASSENVDYGYTF. The chain employs TRBV25-1 and TRBJ1-2, with D uncertain. Germline-derived CDR1 and CDR2 are MGHDK and SYGVNS. This CDR3 region has 13 residues. Trimming stripped 2 bases from V and 3 bases from J, with 7 bases between.

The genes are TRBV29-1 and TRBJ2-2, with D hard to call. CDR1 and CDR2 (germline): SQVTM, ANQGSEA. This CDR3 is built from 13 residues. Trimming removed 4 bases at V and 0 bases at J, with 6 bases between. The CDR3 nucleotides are TGCAGCGTTGCTTGGGCGAACACCGGGGAGCTGTTTTTT. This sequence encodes CSVAWANTGELFF.

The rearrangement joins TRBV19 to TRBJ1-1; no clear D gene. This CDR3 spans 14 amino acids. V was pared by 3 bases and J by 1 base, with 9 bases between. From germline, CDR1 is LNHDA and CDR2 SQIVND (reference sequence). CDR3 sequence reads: CASSMPMKNTEAFF. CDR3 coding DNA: TGTGCCAGTAGTATGCCGATGAAGAACACTGAAGCTTTCTTT.

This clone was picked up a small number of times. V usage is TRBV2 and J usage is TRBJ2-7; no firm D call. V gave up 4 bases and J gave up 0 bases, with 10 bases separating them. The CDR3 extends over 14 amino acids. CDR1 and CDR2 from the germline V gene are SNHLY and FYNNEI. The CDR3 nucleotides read TGTGCCAGCAGTGTCCCCGGAAGCTCCTACGAGCAGTACTTC. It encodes CASSVPGSSYEQYF.

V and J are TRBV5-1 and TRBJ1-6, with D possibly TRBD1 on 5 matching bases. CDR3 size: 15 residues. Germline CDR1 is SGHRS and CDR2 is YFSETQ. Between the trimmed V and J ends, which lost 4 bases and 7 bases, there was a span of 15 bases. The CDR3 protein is CASSPTADMNSPLHF. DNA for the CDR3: TGCGCCAGCAGCCCGACAGCGGATATGAATTCACCCCTCCACTTT.

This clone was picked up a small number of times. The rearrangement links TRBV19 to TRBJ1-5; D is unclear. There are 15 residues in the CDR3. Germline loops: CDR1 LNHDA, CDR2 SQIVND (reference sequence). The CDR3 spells CATMEAGYSNQPQHF. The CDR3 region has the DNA TGTGCTACCATGGAGGCCGGATATAGCAATCAGCCCCAGCATTTT.

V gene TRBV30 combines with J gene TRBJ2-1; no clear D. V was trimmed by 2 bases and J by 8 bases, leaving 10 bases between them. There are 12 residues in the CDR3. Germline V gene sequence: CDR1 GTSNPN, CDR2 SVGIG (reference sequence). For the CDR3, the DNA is TGTGCCTGGAGTCCGCTCCTTGATGAGCAGTTCTTC. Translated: CAWSPLLDEQFF.

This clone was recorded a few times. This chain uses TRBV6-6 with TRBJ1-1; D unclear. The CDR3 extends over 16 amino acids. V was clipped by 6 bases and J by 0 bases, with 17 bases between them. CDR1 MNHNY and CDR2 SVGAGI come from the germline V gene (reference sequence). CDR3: CASSPAGNRMNTEAFF. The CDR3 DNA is TGTGCCAGCAGCCCCGCCGGAAATCGAATGAACACTGAAGCTTTCTTT.

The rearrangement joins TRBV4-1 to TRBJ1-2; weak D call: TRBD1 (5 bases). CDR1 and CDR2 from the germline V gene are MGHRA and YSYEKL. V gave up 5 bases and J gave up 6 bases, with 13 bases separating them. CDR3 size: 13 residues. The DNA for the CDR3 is TGCGCCAGCAGCTACGCCTCAGGGAATGGCTACACCTTC. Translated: CASSYASGNGYTF.

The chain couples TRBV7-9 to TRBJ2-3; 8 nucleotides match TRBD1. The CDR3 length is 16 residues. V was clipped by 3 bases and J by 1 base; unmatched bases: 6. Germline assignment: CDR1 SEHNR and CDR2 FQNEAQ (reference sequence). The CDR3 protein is CASSLQGALGTDTQYF. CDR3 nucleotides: TGTGCCAGCAGCTTGCAGGGGGCGTTAGGCACAGATACGCAGTATTTT.

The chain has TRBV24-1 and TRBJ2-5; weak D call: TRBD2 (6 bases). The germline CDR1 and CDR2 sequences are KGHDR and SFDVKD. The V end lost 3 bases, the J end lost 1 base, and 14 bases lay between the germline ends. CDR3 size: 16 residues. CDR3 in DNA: TGTGCCACCAGTGATCGACTAGTGATGGGCCAAGAGACCCAGTACTTC. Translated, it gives CATSDRLVMGQETQYF.

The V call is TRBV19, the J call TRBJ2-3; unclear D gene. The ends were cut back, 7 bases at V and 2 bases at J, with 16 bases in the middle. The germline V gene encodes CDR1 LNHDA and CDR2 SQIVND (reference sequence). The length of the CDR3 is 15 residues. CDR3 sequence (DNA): TGTGCCAGTACCCCGACACCGGTCCCCACAGATACGCAGTATTTT. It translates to CASTPTPVPTDTQYF.

The CDR3 region is CASSSGTGAYEQYF. Written as DNA, the CDR3 is TGTGCCAGCAGCTCCGGGACAGGAGCCTACGAGCAGTACTTC. This sequence joins TRBV9 and TRBJ2-7; the match to TRBD1 covers 8 bases. The CDR3 has 14 amino acids. CDR1 and CDR2 from the germline V gene are SGDLS and YYNGEE. V shed 4 bases and J 2 bases; nucleotides not matched to a gene: 5.

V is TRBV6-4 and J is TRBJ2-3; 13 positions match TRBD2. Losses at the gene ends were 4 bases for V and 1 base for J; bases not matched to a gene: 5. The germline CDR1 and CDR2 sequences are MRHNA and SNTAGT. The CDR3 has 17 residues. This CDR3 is CASSGLAGGGGTDTQYF. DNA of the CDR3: TGTGCCAGCAGTGGACTAGCGGGGGGCGGCGGCACAGATACGCAGTATTTT.

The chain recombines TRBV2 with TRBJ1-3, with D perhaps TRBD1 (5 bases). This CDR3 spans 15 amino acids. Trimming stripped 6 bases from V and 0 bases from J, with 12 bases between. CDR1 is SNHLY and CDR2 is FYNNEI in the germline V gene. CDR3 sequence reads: CASRMTAVSGNTIYF. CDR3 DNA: TGTGCCAGCAGGATGACAGCCGTCTCTGGAAACACCATATATTTT. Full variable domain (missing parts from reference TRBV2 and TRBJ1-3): EPEVTQTPSHQVTQMGQEVILRCVPISNHLYFYWYRQILGQKVEFLVSFYNNEISEKSEIFDDQFSVERPDGSNFTLKIRSTKLEDSAMYFCASRMTAVSGNTIYFGEGSWLTVV.